The rows below give T cell receptor beta chains drawn from one sample of a study of blood T cell repertoires in COVID-19. Produced via immunoSEQ multiplex PCR; TCRdb's table is partial and in-frame only. This table has over 300,000 clones, roughly 90% appearing once. Sequenced: PBMCs or T cells enriched from blood (not recorded which). The receptors were gathered from a woman aged 25-40 years with acute COVID-19. Each CDR3 is given with its conserved first and last residue. The D gene is left open where the match is weak. Only part of the rows carry a size: once, few, many, or a class if the clone is expanded.

clone size: .; J gene: TRBJ1-3; D gene: .; V gene: TRBV27; CDR3 DNA: TGTGCCAGCAGTTTGGGGGGCTCTGGAAACACCATATATTTT; CDR3 protein: CASSLGGSGNTIYF
clone size: .; J gene: TRBJ1-4; D gene: .; V gene: TRBV28; CDR3 DNA: TGTGCCAGCAGCACCCGACGGGGCACAGGGACTAATGAAAAACTGTTTTTT; CDR3 protein: CASSTRRGTGTNEKLFF
clone size: .; J gene: TRBJ1-1; D gene: TRBD1; V gene: TRBV7-9; CDR3 DNA: TGTGCCAGCAGCGCAGGGGGCTCTGAAGCTTTCTTT; CDR3 protein: CASSAGGSEAFF
clone size: .; J gene: TRBJ1-2; D gene: TRBD1; V gene: TRBV5-1; CDR3 DNA: TGCGCCAGCAGCCTCCTATGGGACAGGGGAGATGGCTACACCTTC; CDR3 protein: CASSLLWDRGDGYTF
clone size: .; J gene: TRBJ2-3; D gene: TRBD2; V gene: TRBV27; CDR3 DNA: TGTGCCAGCAGGATAGCGGGGGGGCCGTTAGATACGCAGTATTTT; CDR3 protein: CASRIAGGPLDTQYF
clone size: .; J gene: TRBJ1-1; D gene: .; V gene: TRBV7-8; CDR3 DNA: TGTGCCAGCAGCTTACTTCACGGGAACACTGAAGCTTTCTTT; CDR3 protein: CASSLLHGNTEAFF
clone size: few; J gene: TRBJ2-2; D gene: TRBD2; V gene: TRBV18; CDR3 DNA: TGTGCCAGCTCACCAGATGTTAGCGGGGGAAACACCGGGGAGCTGTTTTTT; CDR3 protein: CASSPDVSGGNTGELFF
clone size: .; J gene: TRBJ1-2; D gene: .; V gene: TRBV27; CDR3 DNA: TGTGCCAGCAGTTCCAGGGCGACGGGGGGCCCTTATGGCTACACCTTC; CDR3 protein: CASSSRATGGPYGYTF
clone size: .; J gene: TRBJ2-7; D gene: TRBD1; V gene: TRBV30; CDR3 DNA: TGTGCCTGGAACCCGCGGGACAGGGCCCACGAGCAGTACTTC; CDR3 protein: CAWNPRDRAHEQYF
clone size: .; J gene: TRBJ1-1; D gene: .; V gene: TRBV4-1; CDR3 DNA: TGCGCCAGCAGCCAAGAGGGCAGGGTGAACACTGAAGCTTTCTTT; CDR3 protein: CASSQEGRVNTEAFF
clone size: once; J gene: TRBJ1-1; D gene: TRBD1; V gene: TRBV29-1; CDR3 DNA: TGCAGCGTTGGGGGACAGCTGAACACTGAAGCTTTCTTT; CDR3 protein: CSVGGQLNTEAFF
clone size: .; J gene: TRBJ1-6; D gene: TRBD1; V gene: TRBV5-1; CDR3 DNA: TGCGCCAGCAGCCACGGGACAGGGGGGAAACCCCTCCACTTT; CDR3 protein: CASSHGTGGKPLHF
clone size: .; J gene: TRBJ1-6; D gene: .; V gene: TRBV12-3/TRBV12-4; CDR3 DNA: TGTGCCAGCGGATCAGGGCCCCATTCACCCCTCCACTTT; CDR3 protein: CASGSGPHSPLHF
clone size: .; J gene: TRBJ1-2; D gene: .; V gene: TRBV12-3/TRBV12-4; CDR3 DNA: TGTGCCAGCAGCCCCCTGTACTATGGCTACACCTTC; CDR3 protein: CASSPLYYGYTF
clone size: .; J gene: TRBJ2-7; D gene: TRBD1; V gene: TRBV29-1; CDR3 DNA: TGCAGCGTTGAAGATCCGGGACAGGGGGACTACGAGCAGTACTTC; CDR3 protein: CSVEDPGQGDYEQYF
clone size: .; J gene: TRBJ2-2; D gene: .; V gene: TRBV5-5; CDR3 DNA: TGTGCCAGCAGCTTGGACCTGCGGAACACCGGGGAGCTGTTTTTT; CDR3 protein: CASSLDLRNTGELFF
clone size: .; J gene: TRBJ2-2; D gene: .; V gene: TRBV9; CDR3 DNA: TGTGCCAGCAGCGTAAGGGGCGGGGAGCTGTTTTTT; CDR3 protein: CASSVRGGELFF
clone size: .; J gene: TRBJ1-1; D gene: TRBD1; V gene: TRBV23-1; CDR3 DNA: TGCGCCAGCAGTCAACCGTGGACAGGGGGAGCCCCTGAAGCTTTCTTT; CDR3 protein: CASSQPWTGGAPEAFF
clone size: .; J gene: TRBJ1-1; D gene: .; V gene: TRBV5-6; CDR3 DNA: TGTGCCAGCAGCTTGGACAGACTGAACACTGAAGCTTTCTTT; CDR3 protein: CASSLDRLNTEAFF
clone size: .; J gene: TRBJ2-7; D gene: TRBD1; V gene: TRBV4-1; CDR3 DNA: TGCGCCAGCAGCCAAGGGTTTGAGACAGGGTCCTACGAGCAGTACTTC; CDR3 protein: CASSQGFETGSYEQYF
clone size: .; J gene: TRBJ2-5; D gene: TRBD2; V gene: TRBV9; CDR3 DNA: TGTGCCAGCAGCGGTAGGACTAGCGGGCCGCCGGAGACCCAGTACTTC; CDR3 protein: CASSGRTSGPPETQYF
clone size: .; J gene: TRBJ1-2; D gene: .; V gene: TRBV4-1; CDR3 DNA: TGCGCCAGCAGCCTGACCGCCCCTCAGGGAAGTTTCCTCTATGGCTACACCTTC; CDR3 protein: CASSLTAPQGSFLYGYTF
clone size: .; J gene: TRBJ1-4; D gene: .; V gene: TRBV6-5; CDR3 DNA: TGTGCCAGTGAGGGCCCAGGGGTTGGTGAAAAACTGTTTTTT; CDR3 protein: CASEGPGVGEKLFF
clone size: .; J gene: TRBJ2-3; D gene: .; V gene: TRBV5-1; CDR3 DNA: TGCGCCAGCAGCCCCGATACTAGCACAGATACGCAGTATTTT; CDR3 protein: CASSPDTSTDTQYF
clone size: .; J gene: TRBJ2-3; D gene: .; V gene: TRBV10-1; CDR3 DNA: TGCGCCAGCAGTGAGTCGCAGCGCCCCACAGATACGCAGTATTTT; CDR3 protein: CASSESQRPTDTQYF
clone size: .; J gene: TRBJ1-3; D gene: .; V gene: TRBV7-8; CDR3 DNA: TGTGCCAGCAGCTTAACAGCCACTCGCTCTGGAAACACCATATATTTT; CDR3 protein: CASSLTATRSGNTIYF
clone size: few; J gene: TRBJ1-1; D gene: .; V gene: TRBV9; CDR3 DNA: TGTGCCAGCAGCGTAGTAACCGGGACTTTCTCCCAGGGAGCTTTCTTT; CDR3 protein: CASSVVTGTFSQGAFF
clone size: .; J gene: TRBJ1-1; D gene: .; V gene: TRBV19; CDR3 DNA: TGTGCCAGCACCGACCCGGGACAGAACACTGAAGCTTTCTTT; CDR3 protein: CASTDPGQNTEAFF
clone size: .; J gene: TRBJ2-2; D gene: .; V gene: TRBV3-1/TRBV3-2; CDR3 DNA: TGTGCCAGCAGCTCTCACAGGGATGGTACCGGGGAGCTGTTTTTT; CDR3 protein: CASSSHRDGTGELFF
clone size: .; J gene: TRBJ2-7; D gene: TRBD1; V gene: TRBV12-3/TRBV12-4; CDR3 DNA: TGTGCCAGCAGTGGGGACAGCTCCTACGAGCAGTACTTC; CDR3 protein: CASSGDSSYEQYF
clone size: .; J gene: TRBJ2-1; D gene: TRBD2; V gene: TRBV19; CDR3 DNA: TGTGCCAGTAGTATCGGGAACGGGGGGGCTTGGAATGAGCAGTTCTTC; CDR3 protein: CASSIGNGGAWNEQFF
clone size: .; J gene: TRBJ2-7; D gene: .; V gene: TRBV9; CDR3 DNA: TGTGCCAGCAGCCCAGGGTTGGCGGTTGGGTTTTACGAGCAGTACTTC; CDR3 protein: CASSPGLAVGFYEQYF
clone size: .; J gene: TRBJ1-2; D gene: .; V gene: TRBV12-3/TRBV12-4; CDR3 DNA: TGTGCCAGCAGCTCGGACAGCAACTATGGCTACACCTTC; CDR3 protein: CASSSDSNYGYTF
clone size: .; J gene: TRBJ1-5; D gene: TRBD1; V gene: TRBV6-4; CDR3 DNA: TGTGCCAGCAGTGCCAGGACAGGCCCACCGGGGCCCCAGCATTTT; CDR3 protein: CASSARTGPPGPQHF
clone size: .; J gene: TRBJ1-6; D gene: .; V gene: TRBV20-1; CDR3 DNA: TGCAGTGCTAGTACCGGACACGGAAATTCACCCCTCCACTTT; CDR3 protein: CSASTGHGNSPLHF
clone size: .; J gene: TRBJ1-3; D gene: TRBD1; V gene: TRBV5-6; CDR3 DNA: TGTGCCAGCAGCAGAACCGGGACAGGGTCTGGAAACACCATATATTTT; CDR3 protein: CASSRTGTGSGNTIYF
clone size: .; J gene: TRBJ1-1; D gene: TRBD1; V gene: TRBV19; CDR3 DNA: TGTGCCAGTAGTCGACAGGGGGCAGGGTTGAACACTGAAGCTTTCTTT; CDR3 protein: CASSRQGAGLNTEAFF
clone size: .; J gene: TRBJ2-7; D gene: .; V gene: TRBV12-2; CDR3 DNA: TGTGCAAGTCGCGGACAGACAGGGCCCTCCTACGAGCAGTACTTC; CDR3 protein: CASRGQTGPSYEQYF
clone size: .; J gene: TRBJ2-3; D gene: TRBD2; V gene: TRBV11-2; CDR3 DNA: TGTGCCAGCAGCTTAGTGGGAGGGGAAATGACAGATACGCAGTATTTT; CDR3 protein: CASSLVGGEMTDTQYF
clone size: .; J gene: TRBJ1-1; D gene: .; V gene: TRBV5-1; CDR3 DNA: TGCGCCAGCAGCTTGATGCCCAGTATGAACACTGAAGCTTTCTTT; CDR3 protein: CASSLMPSMNTEAFF
clone size: .; J gene: TRBJ2-7; D gene: .; V gene: TRBV6-1; CDR3 DNA: TGTGCCAGCAGTGAACCTCGTAACACCTACGAGCAGTACTTC; CDR3 protein: CASSEPRNTYEQYF
clone size: .; J gene: TRBJ2-1; D gene: TRBD2; V gene: TRBV10-3; CDR3 DNA: TGTGCCATCAGCACGCTAGCGGGGGGAGGAGAGCAGTTCTTC; CDR3 protein: CAISTLAGGGEQFF
clone size: .; J gene: TRBJ1-3; D gene: .; V gene: TRBV18; CDR3 DNA: TGTGCCAGCTCACCGACTCTTGGAAACACCATATATTTT; CDR3 protein: CASSPTLGNTIYF
clone size: .; J gene: TRBJ1-1; D gene: TRBD1; V gene: TRBV4-1; CDR3 DNA: TGCGCCAGCAGCCAGACGGGACAGCCGAACACTGAAGCTTTCTTT; CDR3 protein: CASSQTGQPNTEAFF
clone size: .; J gene: TRBJ1-2; D gene: .; V gene: TRBV5-5; CDR3 DNA: TGTGCCAGCAGCTCAGAAAACTATGGCTACACCTTC; CDR3 protein: CASSSENYGYTF
clone size: .; J gene: TRBJ1-4; D gene: TRBD1; V gene: TRBV19; CDR3 DNA: TGTGCCAGTAGCGTCCCGGACAGGAGTGAAAAACTGTTTTTT; CDR3 protein: CASSVPDRSEKLFF
clone size: .; J gene: TRBJ2-1; D gene: TRBD1; V gene: TRBV19; CDR3 DNA: TGTGCCAGTAGTATAGTCACGACAGGGGTTCATGAGCAGTTCTTC; CDR3 protein: CASSIVTTGVHEQFF
clone size: .; J gene: TRBJ2-3; D gene: .; V gene: TRBV6-5; CDR3 DNA: TGTGCCAGCGCTCCTACTATAACTAGCACAGATACGCAGTATTTT; CDR3 protein: CASAPTITSTDTQYF
clone size: .; J gene: TRBJ2-3; D gene: TRBD1; V gene: TRBV2; CDR3 DNA: TGTGCCAGCAAGGGACAGGAGGGGTTAGGGGATACGCAGTATTTT; CDR3 protein: CASKGQEGLGDTQYF